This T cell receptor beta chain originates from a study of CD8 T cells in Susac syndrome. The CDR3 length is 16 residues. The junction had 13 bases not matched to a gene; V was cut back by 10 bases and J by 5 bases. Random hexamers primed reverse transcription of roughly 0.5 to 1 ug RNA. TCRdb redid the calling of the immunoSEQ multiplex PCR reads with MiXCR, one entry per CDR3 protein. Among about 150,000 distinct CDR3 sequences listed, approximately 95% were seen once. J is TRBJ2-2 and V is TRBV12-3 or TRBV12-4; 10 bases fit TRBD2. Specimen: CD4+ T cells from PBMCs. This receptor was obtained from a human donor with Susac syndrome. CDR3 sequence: CATQPIAGGRTGELFF. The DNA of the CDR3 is TGTGCCACACAACCTATAGCGGGGGGACGAACCGGGGAGCTGTTTTTT.